This TCR beta chain is drawn from a study of blood T cell repertoires in COVID-19 (TCRdb year 2020). In the study overall: The collaborator samples originated in the United States, Italy and Spain and spanned the acute and convalescent phases of COVID-19. The prospective study material was composed of cDNA or gDNA derived from T cells, B-cell-depleted T cells, or PBMCs. Deeply sampled blood TCRbeta repertoires from subjects exposed to, actively infected with, or recovered from COVID-19 were included in the dataset. The repertoires were released in a freely available public database meant as a resource for research on the immune response to SARS-CoV-2. The samples were drawn from the first 160 participants of the ongoing ImmuneRACE study and from over 950 subjects provided by 6 global collaborators. Sample metadata almost always included a de-identified subject ID, COVID-19 status, age in years and sex. HLA class I and class II types, where available, came from metadata supplied by the sample provider rather than from assay-based typing. Findings and caveats that apply to the study as a whole: Clinical and demographic metadata were provided uncurated, with the amount varying by source and participant.

In the prospective study, participants were roughly 18 to 95 years old, resided in 24 geographic areas of the United States, and were enrolled through a virtual design. Cohort assignment in the prospective study relied on participant-reported clinical history from a screening survey and a study questionnaire. For ImmuneRACE Cohort 3, a participant was defined as recovered based on two consecutive negative NP/OP PCR tests, clearance by a healthcare professional, or resolution of symptoms. In the prospective study, whole blood, serum and a nasopharyngeal or oropharyngeal swab were collected from each participant by mobile phlebotomists. Over a 2-month period, participants in the prospective study had the option of providing additional blood draws and questionnaires. Before DNA extraction, blood samples from the prospective study were shipped at room temperature or frozen. As regards this clone: Its antigen is unknown. Base-call qualities are not available, and no considerably larger clone is one nucleotide away.

Counted from cysteine to phenylalanine, this CDR3 has 17 amino acids. Only the CDR3 DNA is retained, 51 bases long and in frame from the first base. CDR1 KGHDR and CDR2 SFDVKD were looked up in the germline V gene. The junction shows trimming of 0 bases on V and 8 bases on J, and the gene matches do not reach 5 bases of it. The immunoSEQ Assay, a bias-controlled multiplex PCR, was used to amplify TCRbeta CDR3 regions from genomic DNA. On the study's bioinformatics: Nucleated cell counts per sample were estimated from amplification of reference gene primers within the assay. To quantify the absolute abundance of each unique TCRbeta CDR3 rearrangement, sequence reads were collapsed and filtered. For each sample, productive Simpson clonality was calculated as the square root of Simpson's diversity index over productive rearrangements. TCRdb holds this immuneACCESS table with in-frame rearrangements only. Some clones are missing; in checked studies, unresolved V genes explain under half, and the rest has no known cause. V, J and clone size are taken as reported in that table, and D and trimming were inferred from the DNA itself. A total of about 320,000 clones appear in this sample, 80% to 90% of them only once. The ten biggest clones cover more than 8.5% of the sample.

The sequence is built from TRBV24-1 and TRBJ2-1; 14 junctional bases match TRBD2. The source of this sequence is a woman younger than 30 who had recovered from COVID-19. The material sequenced was PBMCs or T cells enriched from blood (not recorded which). The CDR3 protein sequence reads: CATSDLGTSGSSDEQFF. In nucleotide form, the sequence is TGTGCCACCAGTGATTTGGGGACTAGCGGGAGTTCGGATGAGCAGTTCTTC.